The 10 T cell receptor beta chains below were found in one sample sequenced in a study of OX40 agonist ivuxolimab in advanced cancers. TCRdb's table, derived via immunoSEQ multiplex PCR, lists solely in-frame clones and lacks some. The sample includes over 70,000 clones, about 73% of them seen just once. The specimen comprised CD4+ or CD8+ T cells sorted from blood, sampled in a trial of the OX40 agonist ivuxolimab. The receptors were sampled from an adult with an advanced solid tumor such as melanoma, head and neck, liver or kidney cancer.

This chain connects TRBV6-5 to TRBJ2-7; D might be TRBD1 (6 bases). V dropped 6 bases and J dropped 6 bases, with 21 bases sitting between them. CDR1 and CDR2 from the germline V gene are MNHEY and SVGAGI. There are 15 residues in the CDR3. CDR3: CASSPPRDRRSEQYF. The CDR3 nucleotides read TGTGCCAGCAGCCCTCCTCGCGACAGGCGCAGCGAGCAGTACTTC.

The chain links TRBV18 to TRBJ2-5, with D perhaps matching TRBD1 or TRBD2 (5 bases each). Between the trimmed V and J ends, which lost 3 bases and 2 bases, there was a span of 13 bases. Germline V gene lookup returns CDR1 KGHSH and CDR2 LQKENI. The CDR3 has 15 amino acids. The CDR3, as DNA: TGTGCCAGCTCACCGCCGGGACGGATACAAGAGACCCAGTACTTC. As protein: CASSPPGRIQETQYF.

V and J are TRBV5-8 and TRBJ1-1; 7 bases align to TRBD1. V shed 4 bases and J 6 bases; nucleotides not matched to a gene: 6. This CDR3 contains 13 residues. From germline, CDR1 is SGHTS and CDR2 YDEGEE. The CDR3 spells CASSPRGDAEAFF. CDR3 DNA: TGTGCCAGCAGCCCCAGGGGGGACGCTGAAGCTTTCTTT. The whole variable domain, remainder taken from reference TRBV5-8 and TRBJ1-1, is EAGVTQSPTHLIKTRGQQATLRCSPISGHTSVYWYQQALGLGLQFLLWYDEGEERNRGNFPPRFSGRQFPNYSSELNVNALELEDSALYLCASSPRGDAEAFFGQGTRLTVV.

The chain combines TRBV7-2 with TRBJ2-2, with D maybe TRBD2 (7 bases). Germline values: CDR1 SGHTA, CDR2 FQGNSA. There are 15 residues in the CDR3. V lost 3 bases, J lost 5 bases, and 13 bases lay in between. CDR3 in amino acids: CASSFPGRGTGELFF. The CDR3 DNA reads as TGTGCCAGCAGCTTTCCGGGGAGGGGGACCGGGGAGCTGTTTTTT.

The gene calls are TRBV10-3 and TRBJ1-2; D is uncertain. The V gene lost 3 bases and the J gene lost 7 bases, with 9 bases spanning the gap. Germline CDR1 and CDR2: ENHRY and SYGVKD. The CDR3 has 12 amino acids. CDR3 sequence: CAISDQAGGYTF. CDR3 coding DNA: TGTGCCATCAGTGACCAGGCAGGTGGCTACACCTTC.

V and J are TRBV28 and TRBJ2-2, with 9 nucleotides matching TRBD1. This CDR3 region has 17 residues. From germline, CDR1 is MDHEN and CDR2 SYDVKM. V lost 8 bases and J lost 5; bases outside the gene matches: 15. CDR3 nucleotides: TGTGCCAGCCGAAGGAGGTTACAGGGGGCTGGGACCGGGGAGCTGTTTTTT. As protein: CASRRRLQGAGTGELFF. The full variable domain, in which reference TRBV28 and TRBJ2-2 provide the parts outside the CDR3, is DVKVTQSSRYLVKRTGEKVFLECVQDMDHENMFWYRQDPGLGLRLIYFSYDVKMKEKGDIPEGYSVSREKKERFSLILESASTNQTSMYLCASRRRLQGAGTGELFFGEGSRLTVL.

The gene calls are TRBV12-1 and TRBJ1-1; the tabulated D call, TRBD1, remains unverified against the DNA. TRBV12-1 represents a pseudogene. The CDR3 spans 16 residues. The CDR3 spells CASSLGQGLGNTEAFF. CDR3 coding DNA: TGTGCCAGCAGCTTGGGACAGGGGTTAGGGAACACTGAAGCTTTCTTT.

In DNA form, the CDR3 reads TGTGCCAGCTCACCAGGGCAGAACATGAACACTGAAGCTTTCTTT. Translation gives CASSPGQNMNTEAFF. J is TRBJ1-1 and V is TRBV18, with D hard to call. This CDR3 is built from 15 residues. The V and J ends lost 2 bases and 0 bases respectively, with 10 bases between them. The germline gives CDR1 KGHSH, CDR2 LQKENI.

The genes are TRBV27 and TRBJ2-7; possible D gene TRBD1, 6 bases. Trimming shortened V by 6 bases and J by 4 bases, and 16 bases separated the two germline ends. This CDR3 is 14 amino acids long. Germline CDR1 reads MNHEY; CDR2 reads SMNVEV (reference sequence). CDR3 sequence reads: CASRRQDITYEQYF. The DNA for the CDR3 is TGTGCCAGCAGACGACAGGATATTACTTACGAGCAGTACTTC.

V and J are TRBV7-9 and TRBJ2-5, with D hard to call. This CDR3 has 14 residues. Trimming took off 1 base at V and 3 bases at J, with 9 bases between the two ends. CDR1 SEHNR and CDR2 FQNEAQ come from the germline V gene (reference sequence). The CDR3 DNA follows: TGTGCCAGCAGCTTAGGCGGCAGAAAAGAGACCCAGTACTTC. Residues: CASSLGGRKETQYF.